This T cell receptor beta chain appears in the sequencing data of a study of cytotoxic CD8 clonotypes in ibrutinib-treated CLL. Looking at the study overall: Recorded responses included about 25 partial and 2 complete; following median 68 months, approximately 14 stayed remitted and 12 progressed.

Study outcomes and limitations: The times at which samples were taken varied between sustained-remission and progressing patients.

Trimming took 0 bases from V and 5 from J, leaving 10 bases between them. The CDR3 length is 14 residues. The germline CDR1 and CDR2 sequences are MGHRA and YSYEKL. Worth noting for this clone: The antigen is not known.

Sequencing was performed with immunoSEQ multiplex PCR; in TCRdb, only in-frame clones are kept and a portion is missing. This table holds roughly 20,000 clones, 70% to 85% found once. The clonotype comes from a human donor with chronic lymphocytic leukemia. The sequenced sample was PBMCs, obtained before ibrutinib treatment. V and J are TRBV4-1 and TRBJ1-2; the D gene is possibly TRBD1 (6 bases). The CDR3 protein is CASSQDRGSYGYTF. The CDR3 DNA is TGCGCCAGCAGCCAAGACAGGGGAAGTTATGGCTACACCTTC.